These T cell receptor beta chains were read from a single sample in a study of cytomegalovirus exposure and HLA in healthy donors. This table comes from immunoSEQ multiplex PCR, and its TCRdb copy is limited to in-frame clones, with some not included. Among about 140,000 clones listed, roughly 74% were seen once. The sample consisted of PBMCs. Receptors originate from a woman between 18 and 29 years old in good health and CMV-seropositive. CDR3s include the opening cysteine and the closing phenylalanine or tryptophan. The D gene is left open where the match is weak. Where a row states a size, it is once, few, many or the class of an expanded clone; other rows omit it.

clone_size: -; d_call: TRBD1; v_call: TRBV6-5; j_call: TRBJ2-7; cdr3_aa: CASRLDRVRNEQYF; cdr3_nt: TGTGCCAGCAGATTGGACAGGGTCCGGAACGAGCAGTACTTC
clone_size: -; d_call: TRBD1; v_call: TRBV2; j_call: TRBJ2-3; cdr3_aa: CASCLLRQGRTDTQYF; cdr3_nt: TGTGCCAGCTGCCTCCTCCGACAGGGTCGCACAGATACGCAGTATTTT
clone_size: -; d_call: -; v_call: TRBV19; j_call: TRBJ1-2; cdr3_aa: CASSPKGLRNYGYTF; cdr3_nt: TGTGCCAGTAGTCCCAAGGGACTGAGAAACTATGGCTACACCTTC
clone_size: -; d_call: -; v_call: TRBV5-6; j_call: TRBJ1-1; cdr3_aa: CASSFVQGSTEAFF; cdr3_nt: TGTGCCAGCAGCTTTGTACAGGGTTCCACTGAAGCTTTCTTT
clone_size: -; d_call: TRBD2; v_call: TRBV2; j_call: TRBJ2-5; cdr3_aa: CASSVRLAGGLETQYF; cdr3_nt: TGTGCCAGCAGTGTAAGACTAGCGGGGGGGTTGGAGACCCAGTACTTC
clone_size: -; d_call: -; v_call: TRBV19; j_call: TRBJ1-1; cdr3_aa: CASSISGGLEGQATEAFF; cdr3_nt: TGTGCCAGTAGTATTAGCGGGGGGCTAGAGGGTCAAGCGACTGAAGCTTTCTTT
clone_size: -; d_call: -; v_call: TRBV6-1; j_call: TRBJ1-2; cdr3_aa: CASTPLLAGNYGYTF; cdr3_nt: TGTGCCAGCACCCCCCTACTGGCGGGGAACTATGGCTACACCTTC
clone_size: -; d_call: -; v_call: TRBV28; j_call: TRBJ2-7; cdr3_aa: CASRGQNIFYEQYF; cdr3_nt: TGTGCCAGCAGAGGACAGAACATATTCTACGAGCAGTACTTC
clone_size: -; d_call: -; v_call: TRBV10-3; j_call: TRBJ2-2; cdr3_aa: CAIPPQGKNTGELFF; cdr3_nt: TGTGCCATCCCGCCCCAGGGTAAGAACACCGGGGAGCTGTTTTTT
clone_size: -; d_call: TRBD1; v_call: TRBV19; j_call: TRBJ2-7; cdr3_aa: CASSTGQGIAYEQYF; cdr3_nt: TGTGCCAGTAGTACGGGACAGGGGATAGCCTACGAGCAGTACTTC
clone_size: -; d_call: TRBD1; v_call: TRBV4-1; j_call: TRBJ1-2; cdr3_aa: CASSQTGGGGYTF; cdr3_nt: TGCGCCAGCAGCCAAACAGGGGGCGGAGGCTACACCTTC
clone_size: -; d_call: -; v_call: TRBV10-1; j_call: TRBJ1-1; cdr3_aa: CASSAFLNTEAFF; cdr3_nt: TGCGCCAGCAGTGCCTTTCTGAACACTGAAGCTTTCTTT
clone_size: -; d_call: -; v_call: TRBV19; j_call: TRBJ2-7; cdr3_aa: CASSIGQAFTLNEQYF; cdr3_nt: TGTGCCAGTAGTATTGGTCAGGCCTTTACCTTGAACGAGCAGTACTTC
clone_size: -; d_call: -; v_call: TRBV5-6; j_call: TRBJ1-2; cdr3_aa: CASSLQGSGYGYTF; cdr3_nt: TGTGCCAGCAGCTTACAGGGAAGTGGCTATGGCTACACCTTC
clone_size: -; d_call: -; v_call: TRBV21-1; j_call: TRBJ1-2; cdr3_aa: CASSKWGQGEYGYTF; cdr3_nt: TGTGCCAGCAGCAAATGGGGACAGGGGGAATATGGCTACACCTTC
clone_size: -; d_call: TRBD1; v_call: TRBV6-5; j_call: TRBJ2-3; cdr3_aa: CASSHQQGDTQYF; cdr3_nt: TGTGCCAGCAGTCACCAACAGGGGGATACGCAGTATTTT
clone_size: -; d_call: TRBD2; v_call: TRBV4-1; j_call: TRBJ2-7; cdr3_aa: CASSQGVLSGSSYEQYF; cdr3_nt: TGCGCCAGCAGCCAGGGTGTCCTTAGCGGGAGCTCCTACGAGCAGTACTTC
clone_size: -; d_call: -; v_call: TRBV6-1; j_call: TRBJ1-5; cdr3_aa: CASSDPGRQPQHF; cdr3_nt: TGTGCCAGCAGTGATCCGGGTCGACAGCCCCAGCATTTT
clone_size: -; d_call: -; v_call: TRBV4-1; j_call: TRBJ1-2; cdr3_aa: CASSPTAAGGDGYTF; cdr3_nt: TGCGCCAGCAGCCCGACCGCCGCGGGAGGGGATGGCTACACCTTC
clone_size: few; d_call: TRBD1; v_call: TRBV5-1; j_call: TRBJ2-2; cdr3_aa: CASSLLGQGYTGELFF; cdr3_nt: TGCGCCAGCAGCTTGCTTGGACAGGGGTACACCGGGGAGCTGTTTTTT
clone_size: -; d_call: -; v_call: TRBV30; j_call: TRBJ1-1; cdr3_aa: CAWNGGASYTEAFF; cdr3_nt: TGTGCCTGGAACGGAGGGGCATCGTACACTGAAGCTTTCTTT
clone_size: -; d_call: TRBD1; v_call: TRBV27; j_call: TRBJ1-4; cdr3_aa: CASSLDRYNEKLFF; cdr3_nt: TGTGCCAGCAGTTTGGACAGGTATAATGAAAAACTGTTTTTT
clone_size: -; d_call: TRBD1; v_call: TRBV11-2; j_call: TRBJ2-7; cdr3_aa: CASSRTTGGIYEQYF; cdr3_nt: TGTGCCAGCAGCAGAACGACAGGGGGCATCTACGAGCAGTACTTC
clone_size: -; d_call: -; v_call: TRBV5-1; j_call: TRBJ1-1; cdr3_aa: CASSSRTGGLNTEAFF; cdr3_nt: TGCGCCAGCAGCTCCCGAACGGGGGGGTTGAACACTGAAGCTTTCTTT
clone_size: few; d_call: TRBD1; v_call: TRBV5-6; j_call: TRBJ2-4; cdr3_aa: CASSSPRQGRYYIQYF; cdr3_nt: TGTGCCAGCAGCTCGCCGCGACAGGGCAGGTACTACATTCAGTACTTC